This T cell receptor beta chain was identified during a study of blood T cell repertoires in COVID-19. In the study overall: Sites across the United States, Italy and Spain contributed samples from acute and convalescent COVID-19. From T cells, B-cell-depleted T cells, or PBMCs came the material, which was cDNA or gDNA.

Germline V lookup: CDR1 SEHNR, CDR2 FQNEAQ (reference sequence). Trimming shortened V by 5 bases and J by 2 bases, and 15 bases separated the two germline ends. This CDR3 spans 15 amino acids. Original methodology: Amplified reference gene primers provided the basis for estimating nucleated cell counts. The protocol was immunoSEQ multiplex PCR, while the TCRdb copy is restricted to in-frame clones and leaves out a portion. The D gene and trimming were derived from the DNA, and the V and J assignments and clone size from that table. The table shows 65,000 to 90,000 clones, with more than 75% occurring only once.

This sequence joins TRBV7-9 and TRBJ1-1; TRBD1 might be the D (6 bases). The sample was peripheral blood. The sequence was collected from a human donor in a cohort sampled during active COVID-19. DNA of the CDR3: TGTGCCAGCAGCCCAGGACAGTTTCTAAACACTGAAGCTTTCTTT. It translates to CASSPGQFLNTEAFF.